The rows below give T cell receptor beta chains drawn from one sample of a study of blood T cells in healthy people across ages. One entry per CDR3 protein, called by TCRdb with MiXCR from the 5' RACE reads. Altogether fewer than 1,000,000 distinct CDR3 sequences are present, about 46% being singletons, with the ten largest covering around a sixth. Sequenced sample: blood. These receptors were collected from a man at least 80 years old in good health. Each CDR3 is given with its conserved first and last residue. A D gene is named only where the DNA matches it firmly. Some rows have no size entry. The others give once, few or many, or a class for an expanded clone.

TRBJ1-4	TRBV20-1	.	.	CSSGHEKLFF	TGCAGCTCCGGGCATGAAAAACTGTTTTTT
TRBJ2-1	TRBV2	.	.	CASSDTGEVYNEQFF	TGTGCCAGCAGTGACACGGGAGAGGTGTACAATGAGCAGTTCTTC
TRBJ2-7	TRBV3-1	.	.	CASSQTDDTEQYF	TGTGCCAGCAGCCAGACGGACGACACCGAGCAGTACTTC
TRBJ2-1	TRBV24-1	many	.	CATSGRRGNEQFF	TGTGCCACCAGTGGAAGGAGAGGGAATGAGCAGTTCTTC
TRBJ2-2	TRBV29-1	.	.	CSAGGVNTGELFF	TGCAGCGCAGGAGGGGTGAACACCGGGGAGCTGTTTTTT
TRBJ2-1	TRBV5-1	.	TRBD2	CASSSGLAGYFYNEQFF	TGCGCCAGCAGCTCGGGACTAGCGGGCTATTTTTACAATGAGCAGTTCTTC
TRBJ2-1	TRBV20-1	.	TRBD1	CSAQPGQGDNEQFF	TGCAGTGCTCAACCCGGACAGGGGGACAATGAGCAGTTCTTC
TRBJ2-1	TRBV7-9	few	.	CACTTGTLGHEQFF	TGTGCCTGTACGACCGGGACTTTAGGTCATGAGCAGTTCTTC
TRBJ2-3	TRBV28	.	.	CASSFLVTETTDTQYF	TGTGCCAGCAGTTTTTTAGTGACAGAGACCACAGATACGCAGTATTTT
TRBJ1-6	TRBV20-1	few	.	CSASLYNSPLHF	TGCAGTGCTAGCCTTTATAATTCACCCCTCCACTTT